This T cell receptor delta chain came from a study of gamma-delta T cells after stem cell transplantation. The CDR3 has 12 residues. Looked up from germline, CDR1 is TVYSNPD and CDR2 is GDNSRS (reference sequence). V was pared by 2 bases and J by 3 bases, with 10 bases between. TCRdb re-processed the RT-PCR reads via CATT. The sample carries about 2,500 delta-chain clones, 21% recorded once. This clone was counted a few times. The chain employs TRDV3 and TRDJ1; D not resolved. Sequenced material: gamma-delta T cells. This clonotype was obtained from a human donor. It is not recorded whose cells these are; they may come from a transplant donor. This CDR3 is CAFCGRADKLIF. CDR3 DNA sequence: TGTGCCTTTTGTGGACGGGCCGATAAACTCATCTTT.